The 22 T cell receptor beta chains presented below share a single source sample, sequenced in a study of cytomegalovirus exposure and HLA in healthy donors. Sequencing used immunoSEQ multiplex PCR; TCRdb keeps in-frame clones, though not all of them. The sample consists of more than 300,000 clones, just over 85% of them appearing once. Sequencing used PBMCs. These receptors all stem from a woman aged 18 to 35 in good health and CMV-seronegative.

The chain employs TRBV10-3 and TRBJ2-2; TRBD1 matches at 7 bases. Trimming cost V 2 bases and J 6 bases; bases outside gene matches: 9. Per the germline V gene, CDR1 is ENHRY and CDR2 is SYGVKD. The length of the CDR3 is 16 residues. As DNA, the CDR3 is TGTGCCATCAGTGAGCAGACAGGGTGGGGAGCCGGGGAGCTGTTTTTT. This translates into CAISEQTGWGAGELFF.

J is TRBJ2-3 and V is TRBV27; 7 positions match TRBD2. Per the germline V gene, CDR1 is MNHEY and CDR2 is SMNVEV (reference sequence). CDR3 length: 14 residues. The J segment lost 4 bases and the V segment lost 8 bases, leaving 9 bases of the junction unmatched. The CDR3 region is CASGPGRGADTQYF. The DNA for the CDR3 is TGTGCCAGCGGACCAGGGAGGGGCGCAGATACGCAGTATTTT.

The chain combines TRBV18 with TRBJ2-7; perhaps TRBD2 as D (7 bases). V lost 2 bases and J lost 2, with 13 bases in between. CDR3 length equals 15 residues. Germline values: CDR1 KGHSH, CDR2 LQKENI. As DNA, the CDR3 is TGTGCCAGCTCACCAGGAGGGGGAGGGACCTACGAGCAGTACTTC. Its protein is CASSPGGGGTYEQYF.

There are a few counts of this clone. The J gene is TRBJ1-5, the V gene TRBV14, with D maybe TRBD1 (5 bases). This CDR3 is 16 amino acids long. Germline V gives CDR1 SGHDN, CDR2 FVKESK. The V end lost 0 bases, the J end lost 3 bases, and 12 bases lay between the germline ends. The DNA for the CDR3 is TGTGCCAGCAGCCAAGAGCGGGGCGGCAACAATCAGCCCCAGCATTTT. Its translation: CASSQERGGNNQPQHF.

The V call is TRBV15, the J call TRBJ2-7; D possibly corresponds to TRBD2 (5 bases). Germline assignment: CDR1 LNHNV and CDR2 YYDKDF (reference sequence). Trimming pared 1 base from V and 4 bases from J, leaving 8 bases between. This CDR3 has 13 amino acids. The CDR3 nucleotides read TGTGCCACCAGCAGAGGAGGGCCTTACGAGCAGTACTTC. Encoded protein: CATSRGGPYEQYF.

The chain combines TRBV12-2 with TRBJ2-7; the table assigns TRBD1, which was not confirmed against the DNA. TRBV12-2 is reported as a pseudogene. CDR3 length: 16 amino acids. CDR3 residues: CASRHPGTGSIYEQYF. The CDR3 DNA follows: TGTGCAAGTCGCCATCCGGGGACAGGGTCTATCTACGAGCAGTACTTC.

V usage is TRBV6-1 and J usage is TRBJ2-7; TRBD1 agrees at 8 bases. The CDR3 is 13 residues long. V shed 8 bases and J 5 bases; nucleotides not matched to a gene: 8. Germline V gives CDR1 MNHNS, CDR2 SASEGT. The CDR3 region has the DNA TGTGCCAGCGATAGGCAGGGGGCTCACGAGCAGTACTTC. Encoded protein: CASDRQGAHEQYF.

The chain recombines TRBV18 with TRBJ2-2; D remains unclear. Germline CDR1 KGHSH, CDR2 LQKENI. The CDR3 runs 14 residues. V shed 7 bases and J shed 3 bases, with 12 bases lying between them. The DNA of the CDR3 is TGTGCCAGCTGCGAGAAACCGGACACCGGGGAGCTGTTTTTT. Protein: CASCEKPDTGELFF.

The rearrangement links TRBV7-8 to TRBJ1-2; no definite D call. The CDR3 sequence is 16 residues long. Germline CDR1 is SGHVS and CDR2 is FQNEAQ. The V and J ends lost 2 bases and 0 bases respectively, with 13 bases between them. The CDR3 loop is CASSLLSRGANYGYTF. The CDR3 DNA follows: TGTGCCAGCAGCTTACTTTCTCGGGGTGCTAACTATGGCTACACCTTC.

The V and J genes are TRBV6-5 and TRBJ2-3; a weak D match, TRBD1 (5 bases). Trimming removed 4 bases at V and 2 bases at J, with 13 bases between. The CDR3 sequence is 15 residues long. Germline V gene sequence: CDR1 MNHEY, CDR2 SVGAGI. This chain's CDR3 is CASSFRTPDTDTQYF. The CDR3, as DNA: TGTGCCAGCAGTTTCCGGACACCTGACACAGATACGCAGTATTTT.

V gene TRBV7-6 combines with J gene TRBJ2-5, with TRBD1 matching over 8 bases. Unmatched junction bases numbered 11, after V lost 4 bases and J lost 1 base. This CDR3 is 17 amino acids long. Germline V lookup: CDR1 SGHVS, CDR2 FNYEAQ. The CDR3 is CASSSPRGPPAQETQYF. The CDR3 DNA follows: TGTGCCAGCAGCTCACCCAGGGGGCCCCCGGCCCAAGAGACCCAGTACTTC. The entire variable domain, with the rest obtained from reference TRBV7-6 and TRBJ2-5, is as follows: GAGVSQSPRYKVTKRGQDVALRCDPISGHVSLYWYRQALGQGPEFLTYFNYEAQQDKSGLPNDRFSAERPEGSISTLTIQRTEQRDSAMYRCASSSPRGPPAQETQYFGPGTRLLVL.

This clone occurred once. The chain uses TRBV30 and TRBJ2-5; 7 positions match TRBD2. CDR3 length: 13 residues. The germline CDR1 and CDR2 sequences are GTSNPN and SVGIG (reference sequence). The trim removed 3 bases at V and 2 bases at J, leaving 3 bases unmatched. The CDR3 loop reads CAWSTRGQETQYF. CDR3 DNA sequence: TGTGCCTGGAGCACGCGGGGGCAAGAGACCCAGTACTTC.

The chain recombines TRBV7-3 with TRBJ2-7, with D tentatively TRBD1 (6 bases). Trimming removed 0 bases at V and 0 bases at J, with 24 bases between. The CDR3 sequence is 20 residues long. Germline V lookup: CDR1 SGHTA, CDR2 FQGTGA. The CDR3: CASSLTLDSETFTISYEQYF. The CDR3 nucleotides are TGTGCCAGCAGCTTAACGTTGGACAGCGAAACTTTTACAATCTCCTACGAGCAGTACTTC.

The chain carries TRBV4-3 and TRBJ2-7; tentative D call: TRBD1 (6 bases). Germline V gene sequence: CDR1 LGHNA, CDR2 YSLEER. The germline V and J ends were trimmed by 3 bases and 3 bases, with 15 bases remaining between them. The CDR3 length is 15 residues. The CDR3 region has the DNA TGCGCCAGCAGCCAGGCCCGGGACAATTTCTACGAGCAGTACTTC. It is translated as CASSQARDNFYEQYF.

The genes are TRBV12-5 and TRBJ2-7; 11 nucleotides line up with TRBD1. This CDR3 comprises 14 residues. Germline V gives CDR1 LGHNT, CDR2 FRNRAP. The ends lost 6 bases at V and 7 bases at J; junction bases unmatched: 8. In DNA form, the CDR3 reads TGTGCTAGTGGAAGCGGGACAGGGGGTTGGGAGCAGTACTTC. This sequence encodes CASGSGTGGWEQYF.

This clone appeared once. In nucleotides, the CDR3 is TGTGCCAGCAGTTCAGGACAGGGAGGGGATTTTAACTATGGCTACACCTTC. This codes for CASSSGQGGDFNYGYTF. This rearrangement joins TRBV28 to TRBJ1-2; 8 nucleotides match TRBD1. CDR1 and CDR2 (germline): MDHEN, SYDVKM. CDR3 length equals 17 residues. Trimming took 4 bases from V and 1 from J; bases not matched to a gene: 11.

The chain has TRBV28 and TRBJ2-1; 9 bases line up with TRBD1. Germline values: CDR1 MDHEN, CDR2 SYDVKM. With 3 bases clipped from V and 9 bases from J, the junction kept 6 bases outside the gene matches. The CDR3 loop spans 14 amino acids. CDR3 coding DNA: TGTGCCAGCAGTTTGCCCGACAGGGGGGGTGAGCAGTTCTTC. This sequence encodes CASSLPDRGGEQFF.

The chain links TRBV11-2 to TRBJ2-7; a weak D match, TRBD1 (5 bases). The V end lost 1 base, the J end lost 4 bases, and 11 bases lay between the germline ends. CDR3 length equals 14 residues. Germline CDR1 is SGHAT and CDR2 is FQNNGV. CDR3 in DNA: TGTGCCAGCAGCTTAGCCCTGACAGTGTACGAGCAGTACTTC. Translation gives CASSLALTVYEQYF.

V and J are TRBV5-1 and TRBJ2-7, with 7 bases identical to TRBD2. The CDR3 spans 15 residues. The V and J ends lost 6 bases and 7 bases, in that order; junction bases with no gene match: 16. Germline CDR1 SGHRS, CDR2 YFSETQ. The CDR3 nucleotides read TGCGCCAGCACTCGTGCCGGGACTACGGTGGGGGAGCAGTACTTC. It encodes CASTRAGTTVGEQYF.

In its sample, this clone was seen many times. The chain recombines TRBV2 with TRBJ1-1; TRBD1 matches at 11 bases. Germline V lookup: CDR1 SNHLY, CDR2 FYNNEI. CDR3 length: 14 amino acids. The V and J ends lost 6 bases and 2 bases, in that order; junction bases with no gene match: 2. The CDR3: CASRGQGGNTEAFF. Here the CDR3 DNA reads TGTGCCAGCAGGGGACAGGGGGGCAACACTGAAGCTTTCTTT.

The rearrangement links TRBV4-3 to TRBJ2-7, with 11 bases matching TRBD2. V was pared by 1 base and J by 6 bases, with 5 bases of the junction left unmatched. This CDR3 spans 15 amino acids. Germline V gene sequence: CDR1 LGHNA, CDR2 YSLEER. CDR3 DNA: TGCGCCAGCAGCCAAGTACTAGCGGGAGAGGGCGAGCAGTACTTC. Translated: CASSQVLAGEGEQYF.

This clone was counted ten times or more. CDR3 residues: CASGEGGIAYNEQFF. CDR3 nucleotide sequence: TGTGCCAGCGGGGAGGGCGGGATTGCCTACAATGAGCAGTTCTTC. This chain links TRBV27 with TRBJ2-1; the match to TRBD2 covers 7 bases. CDR3 length: 15 residues. V dropped 8 bases and J dropped 2; count of bases not matched to a gene: 9. Germline V CDR1 and CDR2: MNHEY, SMNVEV (reference sequence).